This T cell receptor (beta chain) derives from a study of blood T cells in healthy people across ages. With a J-beta primer mix and a sample-barcoded 5' primer, a second PCR ran about 7 to 12 cycles. CDR3-containing paired-end reads numbering at least 2.5 million came from each sample. TCRdb fed the 5' RACE reads into MiXCR, producing one record per CDR3 protein. The data hold 1.5 million to 2 million distinct CDR3 sequences, with around half observed a single time. CDR1 is DFQATT and CDR2 is SNEGSKA in the germline V gene (reference sequence). The CDR3 is 17 residues long. Between the trimmed V and J ends, which lost 4 bases and 0 bases, there was a span of 21 bases.

This sequence originates from a woman aged 40 to 50 in good health. The chain uses TRBV20-1 and TRBJ1-1, with a possible D match to TRBD1 (6 bases). The sequencing input was blood. The CDR3 protein is CSATGQGPSFMNTEAFF. DNA of the CDR3: TGCAGTGCTACCGGTCAGGGGCCATCCTTTATGAACACTGAAGCTTTCTTT.